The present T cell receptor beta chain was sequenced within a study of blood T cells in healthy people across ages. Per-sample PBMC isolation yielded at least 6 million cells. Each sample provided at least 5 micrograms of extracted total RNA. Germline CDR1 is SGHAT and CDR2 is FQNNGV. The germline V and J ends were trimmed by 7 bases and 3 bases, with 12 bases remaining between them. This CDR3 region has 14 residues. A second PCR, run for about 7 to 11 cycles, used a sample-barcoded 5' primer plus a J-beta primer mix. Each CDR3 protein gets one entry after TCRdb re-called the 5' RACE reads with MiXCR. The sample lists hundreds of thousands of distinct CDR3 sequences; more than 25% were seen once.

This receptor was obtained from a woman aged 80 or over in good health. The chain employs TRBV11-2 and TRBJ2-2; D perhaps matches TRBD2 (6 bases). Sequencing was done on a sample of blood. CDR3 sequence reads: CASTSGLYTGELFF. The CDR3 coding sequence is TGTGCCAGCACCTCAGGACTATACACCGGGGAGCTGTTTTTT.